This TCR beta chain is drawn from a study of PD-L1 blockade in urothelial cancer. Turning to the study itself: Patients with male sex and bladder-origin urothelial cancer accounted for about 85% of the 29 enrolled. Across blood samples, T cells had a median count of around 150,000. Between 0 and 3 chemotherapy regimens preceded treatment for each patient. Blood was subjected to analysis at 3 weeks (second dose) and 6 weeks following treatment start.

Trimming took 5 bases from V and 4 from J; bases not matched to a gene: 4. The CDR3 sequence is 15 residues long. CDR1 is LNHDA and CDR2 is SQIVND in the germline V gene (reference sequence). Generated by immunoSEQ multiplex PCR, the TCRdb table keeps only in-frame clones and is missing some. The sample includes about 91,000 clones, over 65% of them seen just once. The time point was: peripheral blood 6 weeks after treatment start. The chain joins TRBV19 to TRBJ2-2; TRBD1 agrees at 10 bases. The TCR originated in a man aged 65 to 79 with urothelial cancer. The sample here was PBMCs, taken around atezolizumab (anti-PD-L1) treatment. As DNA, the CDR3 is TGTGCCAGTAGTCAGAGGACAGGGGGCACCGGGGAGCTGTTTTTT. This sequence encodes CASSQRTGGTGELFF. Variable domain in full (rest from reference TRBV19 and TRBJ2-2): DGGITQSPKYLFRKEGQNVTLSCEQNLNHDAMYWYRQDPGQGLRLIYYSQIVNDFQKGDIAEGYSVSREKKESFPLTVTSAQKNPTAFYLCASSQRTGGTGELFFGEGSRLTVL.